This TCR beta chain was obtained from a study of CXCR3-negative and CXCR3-positive naive CD8 T cells. Study-wide findings and caveats: A higher hydrophobicity marked the TRB CDR3s of CXCR3-positive naive cells versus CXCR3-negative naive cells. Naive CXCR3-positive and CXCR3-negative cells shared similar TRBV-TRBJ usage, unlike memory cells. Both of the naive subsets showed about the same high diversity, but memory CD8+ cells had much less.

Via 5' RACE with UMI labels, TRB cDNA libraries were prepared. TCRdb re-called the 5' RACE reads; every CDR3 protein appears as one record, without DNA. The sample has around 120,000 distinct CDR3 sequences. CD45RO-CCR7+CD27+CD95- expression identified naive CD8+ T cells. A remark on this clonotype: Its antigen is currently unknown.

The CDR3 is 16 residues long. Germline CDR1 SGHVS, CDR2 FNYEAQ. This chain uses TRBV7-6 with TRBJ2-7; without DNA, the TCRdb call of TRBD1 cannot be checked. The clonotype was recovered from a human donor in good health. Some clones in this sample may be carry-over from other donors' samples. Material for sequencing was naive CXCR3+ CD8+ T cells from blood. The subset is: CD45RO-CCR7+CD27+CD95- naive CD8+ T cells expressing CXCR3 (TNR3+). CDR3 sequence: CASSLEAPAQVGRHYF.